The 19 T cell receptor beta chains given below trace back to one sample, sequenced in a study of T cell responses to AZD1222 COVID-19 vaccine (dated by TCRdb to the early 2020s). In light of the paper, this sample's time point label describes: about 28 days (+/-7) after the second vaccine dose. Library generation was performed with the immunoSEQ multiplex PCR assay. Drawn from immuneACCESS, this table holds only the in-frame rearrangements with V and J called that TCRdb kept. Clones are partly lost; checked studies trace under half to an unresolved V gene and leave the rest unexplained. This sample comprises 150,000 to 200,000 clones, about 91% of them detected only once. The ten largest clones capture 1.3% of the sample. The sequencing used peripheral blood, collected 28 days after the second AZD1222 dose. The receptors stem from an adult who received the AZD1222 COVID-19 vaccine.

The chain carries TRBV12-3 or TRBV12-4 and TRBJ1-2; TRBD1 is a possible D gene (6 bases). With 7 bases removed from V and 8 bases from J, the gap between germline ends came to 17 bases. The CDR3 covers 13 residues. The CDR3 sequence: CASTINRGGGYTF. CDR3 DNA: TGTGCCAGCACAATAAACCGCGGGGGCGGCTACACCTTC.

The chain is built from TRBV7-2 and TRBJ1-2; perhaps TRBD1 as D (6 bases). The V gene lost 1 base and the J gene lost 3 bases, with 9 bases spanning the gap. The CDR3 has 14 amino acids. The germline gives CDR1 SGHTA, CDR2 FQGNSA. The CDR3 is CASSLGGGHYGYTF. For the CDR3, the DNA is TGTGCCAGCAGCTTAGGAGGGGGGCACTATGGCTACACCTTC.

This chain uses TRBV4-2 with TRBJ1-1, with D hard to call. CDR1 is LGHNA and CDR2 is YNFKEQ in the germline V gene. This CDR3 has 15 amino acids. V was clipped by 0 bases and J by 8 bases, with 16 bases between them. The chain's CDR3 is CASSQEVMMGSEAFF. CDR3 nucleotides: TGTGCCAGCAGCCAAGAGGTCATGATGGGAAGCGAAGCTTTCTTT.

V usage is TRBV5-1 and J usage is TRBJ1-1; TRBD1 aligns across 10 bases. The V gene's germline CDR1 is SGHRS and CDR2 YFSETQ. After removal of 4 bases from V and 5 bases from J, the junction contained 11 bases not matched to a gene. The CDR3 is made up of 16 amino acids. The CDR3 here is CASSQTGQGRRTEAFF. DNA for the CDR3: TGCGCCAGCAGCCAAACGGGACAGGGGCGTAGGACTGAAGCTTTCTTT. Looking up the rest from reference TRBV5-1 and TRBJ1-1 gives the full variable domain: KAGVTQTPRYLIKTRGQQVTLSCSPISGHRSVSWYQQTPGQGLQFLFEYFSETQRNKGNFPGRFSGRQFSNSRSEMNVSTLELGDSALYLCASSQTGQGRRTEAFFGQGTRLTVV.

The genes are TRBV30 and TRBJ1-1; a possible D gene is TRBD1 (5 bases). Germline CDR1 and CDR2: GTSNPN and SVGIG (reference sequence). The CDR3 consists of 14 residues. V was clipped by 2 bases and J by 1 base, with 11 bases between them. CDR3 sequence reads: CAWSKGIGNTEAFF. CDR3 bases: TGTGCCTGGAGTAAGGGGATAGGGAACACTGAAGCTTTCTTT.

The gene calls are TRBV5-6 and TRBJ1-5, with D tentatively TRBD1 (5 bases). The V gene's germline CDR1 is SGHDT and CDR2 YYEEEE. V lost 5 bases and J lost 3, with 9 bases in between. CDR3 length equals 13 residues. CDR3 region: CASSLGVNQPQHF. In nucleotides, the CDR3 is TGTGCCAGCAGTCTGGGGGTCAATCAGCCCCAGCATTTT.

The chain joins TRBV21-1 to TRBJ2-3; the table's D call TRBD2 went unverified against the DNA. TRBV21-1 is a recognized pseudogene. This CDR3 comprises 16 residues. CDR3 region: CASSDWTSGGTDTQYF. CDR3 DNA: TGTGCCAGCAGCGATTGGACTAGCGGGGGTACAGATACGCAGTATTTT.

This chain uses TRBV5-8 with TRBJ1-3; TRBD1 might be the D (5 bases). The germline CDR1 and CDR2 sequences are SGHTS and YDEGEE. The V end was cut by 0 bases, the J end by 4 bases, with 11 bases between. The CDR3 is made up of 15 amino acids. The CDR3 coding sequence is TGTGCCAGCAGCTTGGAAAGGGGTTCGGGAAACACCATATATTTT. This gives the protein CASSLERGSGNTIYF.

This clone was detected a few times. The rearrangement joins TRBV12-5 to TRBJ1-3; D might be TRBD1 (5 bases). Germline V gene data show CDR1 as LGHNT and CDR2 as FRNRAP. Trimming shortened V by 3 bases and J by 1 base, and 16 bases separated the two germline ends. CDR3 length: 17 amino acids. CDR3 loop: CASGLHRGVGSGNTIYF. The CDR3, as DNA: TGTGCTAGTGGTTTACATCGGGGGGTCGGGTCTGGAAACACCATATATTTT.

The V and J genes are TRBV2 and TRBJ1-3; D not certain. CDR1 and CDR2 (germline): SNHLY, FYNNEI. This CDR3 is built from 16 residues. Between the trimmed V and J ends, which lost 8 bases and 0 bases, there was a span of 17 bases. This chain's CDR3 is CASGQHQLDSGNTIYF. The DNA of the CDR3 is TGTGCCAGCGGCCAGCACCAATTAGACTCTGGAAACACCATATATTTT.

The chain recombines TRBV10-1 with TRBJ1-2; D not certain. Germline V gives CDR1 WNHNN, CDR2 SYGVQD (reference sequence). The CDR3 runs to 9 residues. With 7 bases removed from V and 6 bases from J, the gap between germline ends came to 3 bases. DNA for the CDR3: TGCGCCAGCACTAATGGCTACACCTTC. This sequence encodes CASTNGYTF.

This clone was seen once. The chain uses TRBV5-1 and TRBJ2-1; D could derive from TRBD1 or TRBD2 (7 bases each). This CDR3 contains 15 residues. With 1 base removed from V and 4 bases from J, the gap between germline ends came to 12 bases. CDR1 SGHRS and CDR2 YFSETQ come from the germline V gene. The CDR3 here is CASSLTGEGYNEQFF. CDR3 coding DNA: TGCGCCAGCAGCTTGACAGGGGAGGGGTACAATGAGCAGTTCTTC.

Here the CDR3 DNA reads TGCGCCAGCAGCCAAGATAGACAGAGAACTGAAGCTTTCTTT. Translated, it gives CASSQDRQRTEAFF. The V call is TRBV4-3, the J call TRBJ1-1; D possibly corresponds to TRBD1 (5 bases). CDR3 length: 14 amino acids. CDR1 LGHNA and CDR2 YSLEER come from the germline V gene. Trimming left V 0 bases short and J 5 bases short, with 10 bases between.

The V gene is TRBV30, the J gene TRBJ2-5; D possibly uses TRBD1 or TRBD2 (5 bases each). V shed 3 bases and J shed 2 bases, with 13 bases lying between them. Germline V lookup: CDR1 GTSNPN, CDR2 SVGIG (reference sequence). This CDR3 region has 14 residues. The CDR3 DNA reads as TGTGCCTGGAGCTCGGGACGGGGTCAAGAGACCCAGTACTTC. Amino acids: CAWSSGRGQETQYF. The variable domain in full, with the rest retrieved from reference TRBV30 and TRBJ2-5, is SQTIHQWPATLVQPVGSPLSLECTVEGTSNPNLYWYRQAAGRGLQLLFYSVGIGQISSEVPQNLSASRPQDRQFILSSKKLLLSDSGFYLCAWSSGRGQETQYFGPGTRLLVL.

This chain joins TRBV5-1 and TRBJ1-4; 11 nucleotides line up with TRBD1. The ends lost 3 bases at V and 8 bases at J; junction bases unmatched: 6. Germline assignment: CDR1 SGHRS and CDR2 YFSETQ. CDR3 size: 15 residues. The CDR3 sequence is CASSSSRTGGEKLFF. The CDR3 nucleotides read TGCGCCAGCAGCTCCTCCCGGACAGGGGGCGAAAAACTGTTTTTT.

V is TRBV27 and J is TRBJ1-1, with 9 positions matching TRBD1. The CDR3 has 15 residues. With 5 bases clipped from V and 3 bases from J, the junction kept 7 bases outside the gene matches. Germline CDR1 reads MNHEY; CDR2 reads SMNVEV (reference sequence). Here the CDR3 reads CASSLGTGFYTEAFF. The CDR3 region has the DNA TGTGCCAGCAGTCTCGGGACAGGGTTTTACACTGAAGCTTTCTTT.

The chain uses TRBV7-9 and TRBJ1-4; D may be TRBD1 (6 bases). CDR3 size: 16 residues. Trimming cost V 4 bases and J 0 bases, with 12 bases left between them. Germline lookup yields CDR1 SEHNR and CDR2 FQNEAQ (reference sequence). The CDR3 coding sequence is TGTGCCAGCAGCTATACCGCAGGGGCAACTAATGAAAAACTGTTTTTT. Its translation is CASSYTAGATNEKLFF. Filled out from reference TRBV7-9 and TRBJ1-4, the complete variable domain reads DTGVSQNPRHKITKRGQNVTFRCDPISEHNRLYWYRQTLGQGPEFLTYFQNEAQLEKSRLLSDRFSAERPKGSFSTLEIQRTEQGDSAMYLCASSYTAGATNEKLFFGSGTQLSVL.

The J gene is TRBJ1-5, the V gene TRBV7-9; maybe TRBD1 (6 bases). The ends were cut back, 4 bases at V and 3 bases at J, with 16 bases in the middle. The length of the CDR3 is 16 residues. Looked up from germline, CDR1 is SEHNR and CDR2 is FQNEAQ (reference sequence). CDR3 amino acids: CASSSSGGLTNQPQHF. For the CDR3, the DNA is TGTGCCAGCAGCTCCAGCGGGGGGCTCACCAATCAGCCCCAGCATTTT.

V is TRBV12-3 or TRBV12-4 and J is TRBJ1-2; 11 nucleotides align to TRBD1. This CDR3 is 13 amino acids long. Losses at the gene ends were 6 bases for V and 8 bases for J; bases not matched to a gene: 5. The CDR3 reads CASSPDRGQGYTF. The CDR3 nucleotides read TGTGCCAGCAGCCCGGACAGGGGGCAAGGCTACACCTTC.